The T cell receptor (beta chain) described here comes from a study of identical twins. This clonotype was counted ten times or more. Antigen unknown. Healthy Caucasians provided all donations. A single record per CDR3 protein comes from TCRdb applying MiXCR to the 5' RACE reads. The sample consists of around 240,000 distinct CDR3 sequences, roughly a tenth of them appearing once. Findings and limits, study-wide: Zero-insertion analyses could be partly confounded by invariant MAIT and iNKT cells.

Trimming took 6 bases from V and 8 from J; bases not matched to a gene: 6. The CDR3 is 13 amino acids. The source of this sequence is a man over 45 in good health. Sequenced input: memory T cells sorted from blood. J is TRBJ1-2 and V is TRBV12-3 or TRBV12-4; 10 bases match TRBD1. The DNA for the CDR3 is TGTGCCAGCAGCCTGAGACAGGGGGCAGGCTACACCTTC. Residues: CASSLRQGAGYTF.